The 8 T cell receptor beta chains in this list originate from one sample, sequenced in a study of Ad26.COV2.S vaccination and SARS-CoV-2 variants. Only in-frame clones appear in the TCRdb table, and some are missing; sequencing was by immunoSEQ multiplex PCR. This sample has around 320,000 clones; 87% occur once, and the top ten carry roughly 3.1%. Treatment in this sample: approximately 18 received Ad26.COV2.S at low or high dose, single or two shots; about five received placebo; per-sample allocation not given. Collection of samples fell on day 63 after the first vaccine or placebo injection. This specimen consisted of peripheral blood, obtained in a trial of Ad26.COV2.S vaccine versus placebo. The source is a person aged 18-60 years who received the Ad26.COV2.S COVID-19 vaccine or a placebo.

The chain has TRBV3-1 (or the pseudogene TRBV3-2) and TRBJ1-5, with 9 positions matching TRBD1. The ends lost 1 base at V and 6 bases at J; junction bases unmatched: 4. The CDR3 has 15 residues. The germline CDR1 and CDR2 sequences are LGHDT and YNNKEL (reference sequence). The CDR3 reads CASSQGTGGIQPQHF. Here the CDR3 DNA reads TGTGCCAGCAGCCAAGGTACAGGGGGCATTCAGCCCCAGCATTTT.

The chain employs TRBV5-1 and TRBJ1-1; no clear D. The V end was cut by 5 bases, the J end by 0 bases, with 11 bases between. The CDR3 is 14 residues long. In germline, CDR1 is SGHRS, CDR2 YFSETQ. The CDR3 reads CASSLSPVNTEAFF. CDR3 nucleotide sequence: TGCGCCAGCAGTTTGAGCCCCGTGAACACTGAAGCTTTCTTT.

V and J are TRBV4-3 and TRBJ2-7; 8 bases match TRBD1. V trimming: 4 bases; J trimming: 3 bases; junction bases outside the gene matches: 8. Germline CDR1 is LGHNA and CDR2 is YSLEER. The CDR3 is made up of 15 amino acids. The CDR3 reads CASSLGQGQDYEQYF. The CDR3 nucleotides are TGCGCCAGCAGCCTTGGACAGGGCCAGGACTACGAGCAGTACTTC.

With regard to this clone: The sample carries other DNA sequences with the same CDR3. The chain couples TRBV27 to TRBJ1-1; no firm D call. This CDR3 has 13 residues. In germline, CDR1 is MNHEY, CDR2 SMNVEV (reference sequence). The V end lost 2 bases, the J end lost 0 bases, and 4 bases lay between the germline ends. In DNA, the CDR3 is TGTGCCAGCAGTTTAGGGATGAACACTGAAGCTTTCTTT. Translation: CASSLGMNTEAFF.

This chain links TRBV4-1 with TRBJ2-1, with 8 positions matching TRBD2. The CDR3 is 16 residues long. The germline CDR1 and CDR2 sequences are MGHRA and YSYEKL. V was clipped by 3 bases and J by 0 bases; unmatched bases: 4. Here the CDR3 DNA reads TGCGCCAGCAGCCATATAGCGGGAAACTCCTACAATGAGCAGTTCTTC. This codes for CASSHIAGNSYNEQFF.

The chain employs TRBV6-5 and TRBJ2-7; perhaps TRBD1 as D (6 bases). The germline gives CDR1 MNHEY, CDR2 SVGAGI. The V gene lost 5 bases and the J gene lost 2 bases, with 13 bases spanning the gap. This CDR3 has 14 amino acids. The CDR3 here is CASSPGQYTYEQYF. CDR3 nucleotides: TGTGCCAGCAGTCCTGGACAGTACACCTACGAGCAGTACTTC.

The CDR3 DNA reads as TGTGCCAGCAGATCATGGACTAGCGGGGGCTACGAGCAGTACTTC. It yields the protein CASRSWTSGGYEQYF. The chain combines TRBV6-5 with TRBJ2-7; 13 nucleotides line up with TRBD2. After removal of 6 bases from V and 3 bases from J, the junction contained 5 bases not matched to a gene. Germline CDR1 reads MNHEY; CDR2 reads SVGAGI. The CDR3 runs to 15 residues.

About this clone: Other DNA sequences in the sample encode the same CDR3. The gene calls are TRBV4-1 and TRBJ1-3; D gene uncertain. CDR3 length: 13 amino acids. V dropped 1 base and J dropped 4 bases, with 5 bases sitting between them. Germline CDR1 is MGHRA and CDR2 is YSYEKL. In nucleotides, the CDR3 is TGCGCCAGCAGCCAAGCTCGGGGAAACACCATATATTTT. It encodes CASSQARGNTIYF.